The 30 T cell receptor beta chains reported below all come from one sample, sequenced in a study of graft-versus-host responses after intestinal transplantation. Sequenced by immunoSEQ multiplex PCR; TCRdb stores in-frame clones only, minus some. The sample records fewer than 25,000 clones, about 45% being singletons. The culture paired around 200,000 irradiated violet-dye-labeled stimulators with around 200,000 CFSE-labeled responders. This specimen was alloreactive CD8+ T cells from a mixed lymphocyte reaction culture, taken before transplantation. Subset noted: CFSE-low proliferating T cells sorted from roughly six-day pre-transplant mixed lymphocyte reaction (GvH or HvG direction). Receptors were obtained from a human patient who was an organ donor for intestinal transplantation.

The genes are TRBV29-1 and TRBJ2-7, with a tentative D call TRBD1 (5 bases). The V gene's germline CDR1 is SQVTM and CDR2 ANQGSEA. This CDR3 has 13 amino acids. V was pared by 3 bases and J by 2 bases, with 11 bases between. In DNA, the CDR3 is TGCAGCGTTGAGACAGCTGTGACCTACGAGCAGTACTTC. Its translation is CSVETAVTYEQYF.

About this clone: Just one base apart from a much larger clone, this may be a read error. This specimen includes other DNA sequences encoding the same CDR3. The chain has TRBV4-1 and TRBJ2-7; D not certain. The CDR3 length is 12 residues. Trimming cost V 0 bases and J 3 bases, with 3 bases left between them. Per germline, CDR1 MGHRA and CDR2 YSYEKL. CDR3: CASSQDGYEQYF. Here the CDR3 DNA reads TGCGCCAGCAGCCAAGACGGCTACGAGCAGTACTTC.

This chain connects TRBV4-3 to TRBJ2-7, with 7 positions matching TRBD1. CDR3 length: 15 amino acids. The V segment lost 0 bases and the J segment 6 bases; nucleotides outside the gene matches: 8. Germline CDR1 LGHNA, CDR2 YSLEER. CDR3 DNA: TGCGCCAGCAGCCAAGAGGGACAGTTAGGGCCCGAGCAGTACTTC. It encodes CASSQEGQLGPEQYF.

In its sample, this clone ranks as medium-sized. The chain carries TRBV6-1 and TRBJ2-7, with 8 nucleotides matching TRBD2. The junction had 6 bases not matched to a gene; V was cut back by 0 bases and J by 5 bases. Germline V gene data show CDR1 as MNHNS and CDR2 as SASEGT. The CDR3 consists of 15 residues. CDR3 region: CASSEASLAGNEQYF. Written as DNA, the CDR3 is TGTGCCAGCAGTGAAGCAAGCCTAGCGGGTAACGAGCAGTACTTC.

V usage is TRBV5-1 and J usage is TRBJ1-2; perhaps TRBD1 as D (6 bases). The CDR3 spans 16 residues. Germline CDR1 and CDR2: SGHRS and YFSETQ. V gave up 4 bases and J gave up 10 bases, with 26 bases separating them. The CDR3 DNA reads TGCGCCAGCAGCCTTGGGGTGAGGGGGGTCGGACTAGACTACACCTTC. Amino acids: CASSLGVRGVGLDYTF.

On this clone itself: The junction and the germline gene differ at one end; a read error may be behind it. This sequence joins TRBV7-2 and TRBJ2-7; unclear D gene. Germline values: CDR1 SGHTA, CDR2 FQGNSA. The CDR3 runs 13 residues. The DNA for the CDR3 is TGCGCCAGCAGCCATGCGAGCTCCTACGAGCAGTACTTC. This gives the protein CASSHASSYEQYF.

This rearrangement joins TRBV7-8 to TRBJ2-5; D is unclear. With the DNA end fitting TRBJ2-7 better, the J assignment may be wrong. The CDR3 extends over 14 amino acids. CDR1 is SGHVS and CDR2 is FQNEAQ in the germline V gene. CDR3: CASSLYYHPYEQYF. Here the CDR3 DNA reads TGTGCCAGCAGCTTGTACTACCACCCCTACGAGCAGTACTTC.

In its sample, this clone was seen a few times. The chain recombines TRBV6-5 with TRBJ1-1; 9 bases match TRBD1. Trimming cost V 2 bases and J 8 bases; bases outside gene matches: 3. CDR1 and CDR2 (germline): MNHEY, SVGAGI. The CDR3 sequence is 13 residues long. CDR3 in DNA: TGTGCCAGCAGTTACGGAGACAGGGGGGAAGCTTTCTTT. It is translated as CASSYGDRGEAFF.

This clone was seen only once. CDR3 residues: CASSQNIPGQGGYYEQYF. DNA for the CDR3: TGTGCCAGCAGCCAAAATATACCCGGACAGGGAGGATACTACGAGCAGTACTTC. V and J are TRBV27 and TRBJ2-7; 8 nucleotides agree with TRBD1. CDR1 and CDR2 (germline): MNHEY, SMNVEV (reference sequence). The trim removed 6 bases at V and 3 bases at J, leaving 19 bases unmatched. This CDR3 is built from 18 residues.

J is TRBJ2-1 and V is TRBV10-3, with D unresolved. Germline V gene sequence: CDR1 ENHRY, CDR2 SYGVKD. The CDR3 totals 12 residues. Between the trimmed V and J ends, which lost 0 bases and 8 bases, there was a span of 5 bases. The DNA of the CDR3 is TGTGCCATCAGTGAGTCGGAGTATGAGCAGTTCTTC. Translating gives CAISESEYEQFF.

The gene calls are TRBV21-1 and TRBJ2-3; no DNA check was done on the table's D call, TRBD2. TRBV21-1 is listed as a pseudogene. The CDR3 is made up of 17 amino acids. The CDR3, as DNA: TGTGCCAGCAGGGGAGGTTTTTTTCTTCTCTACACAGATACGCAGTATTTT. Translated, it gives CASRGGFFLLYTDTQYF.

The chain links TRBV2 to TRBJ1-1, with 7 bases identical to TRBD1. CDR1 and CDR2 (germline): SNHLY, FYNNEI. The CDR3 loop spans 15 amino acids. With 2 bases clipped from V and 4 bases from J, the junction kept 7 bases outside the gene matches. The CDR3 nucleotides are TGTGCCAGCAGTGAATCCGGGACAGTTTTCACTGAAGCTTTCTTT. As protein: CASSESGTVFTEAFF.

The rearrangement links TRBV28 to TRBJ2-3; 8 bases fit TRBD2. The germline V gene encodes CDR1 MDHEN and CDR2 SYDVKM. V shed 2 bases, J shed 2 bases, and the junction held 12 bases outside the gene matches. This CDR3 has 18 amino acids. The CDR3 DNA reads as TGTGCCAGCAGTTTACCGAGAGATAGCGGGATCAACACAGATACGCAGTATTTT. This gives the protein CASSLPRDSGINTDTQYF.

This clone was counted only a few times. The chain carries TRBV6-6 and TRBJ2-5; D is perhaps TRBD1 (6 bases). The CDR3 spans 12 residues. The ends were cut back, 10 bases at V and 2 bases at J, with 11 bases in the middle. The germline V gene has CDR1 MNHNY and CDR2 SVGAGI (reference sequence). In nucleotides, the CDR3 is TGTGCCATCCGGACAGTTCAAGAGACCCAGTACTTC. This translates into CAIRTVQETQYF.

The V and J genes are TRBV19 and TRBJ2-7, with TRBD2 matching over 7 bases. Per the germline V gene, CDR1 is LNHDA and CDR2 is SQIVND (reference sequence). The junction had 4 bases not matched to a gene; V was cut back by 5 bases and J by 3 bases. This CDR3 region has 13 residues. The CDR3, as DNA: TGTGCCAGTAGTGTTGGGGACTACTACGAGCAGTACTTC. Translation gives CASSVGDYYEQYF.

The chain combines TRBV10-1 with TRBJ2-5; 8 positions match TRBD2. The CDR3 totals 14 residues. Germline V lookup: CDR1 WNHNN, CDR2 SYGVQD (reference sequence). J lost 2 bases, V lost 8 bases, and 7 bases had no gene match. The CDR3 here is CASERAGDQETQYF. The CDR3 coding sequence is TGCGCCAGCGAGAGAGCGGGAGATCAAGAGACCCAGTACTTC.

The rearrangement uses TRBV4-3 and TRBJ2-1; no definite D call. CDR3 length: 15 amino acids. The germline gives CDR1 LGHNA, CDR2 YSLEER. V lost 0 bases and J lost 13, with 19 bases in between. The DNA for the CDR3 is TGCGCCAGCAGCCAAGATTCCCTGGTCGGGCTGTTCCAGTTCTTC. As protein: CASSQDSLVGLFQFF.

CDR3 region: CASSLFGGGHQPQHF. Here the CDR3 DNA reads TGTGCCAGCAGCCTCTTTGGGGGGGGGCATCAGCCCCAGCATTTT. V gene TRBV7-2 combines with J gene TRBJ1-5; D possibly corresponds to TRBD1 (6 bases). CDR3 size: 15 residues. The V end was cut by 5 bases, the J end by 5 bases, with 16 bases between. The V gene's germline CDR1 is SGHTA and CDR2 FQGNSA.

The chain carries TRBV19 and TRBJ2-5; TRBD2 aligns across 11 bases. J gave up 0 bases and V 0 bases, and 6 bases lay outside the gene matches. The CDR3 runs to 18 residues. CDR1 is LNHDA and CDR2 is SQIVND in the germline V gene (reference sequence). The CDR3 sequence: CASSIELAGALYQETQYF. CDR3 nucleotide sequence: TGTGCCAGTAGTATAGAACTAGCGGGAGCCCTGTACCAAGAGACCCAGTACTTC.

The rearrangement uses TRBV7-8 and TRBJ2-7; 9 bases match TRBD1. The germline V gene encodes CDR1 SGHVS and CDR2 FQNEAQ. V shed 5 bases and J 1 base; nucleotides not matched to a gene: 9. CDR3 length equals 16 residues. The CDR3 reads CASSVQGAGSSYEQYF. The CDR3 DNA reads TGTGCCAGCAGCGTACAGGGGGCAGGTTCGTCCTACGAGCAGTACTTC.

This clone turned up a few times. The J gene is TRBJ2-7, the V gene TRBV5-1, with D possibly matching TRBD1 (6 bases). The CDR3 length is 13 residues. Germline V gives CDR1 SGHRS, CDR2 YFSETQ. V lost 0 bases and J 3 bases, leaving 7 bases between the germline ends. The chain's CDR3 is CASSLVTGYEQYF. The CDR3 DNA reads TGCGCCAGCAGCTTGGTGACAGGCTACGAGCAGTACTTC.

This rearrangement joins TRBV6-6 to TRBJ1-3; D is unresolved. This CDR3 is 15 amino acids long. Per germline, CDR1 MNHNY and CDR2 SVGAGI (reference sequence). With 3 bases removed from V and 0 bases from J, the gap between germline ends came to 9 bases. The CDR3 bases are TGTGCCAGCAGTTATCCGGGGAGCTCTGGAAACACCATATATTTT. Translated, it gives CASSYPGSSGNTIYF.

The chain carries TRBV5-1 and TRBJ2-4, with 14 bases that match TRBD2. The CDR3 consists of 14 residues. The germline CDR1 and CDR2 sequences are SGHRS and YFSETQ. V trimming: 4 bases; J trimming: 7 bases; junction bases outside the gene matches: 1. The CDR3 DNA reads TGCGCCAGCAGCCGGACTAGCGGGAGGAACATTCAGTACTTC. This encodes CASSRTSGRNIQYF.

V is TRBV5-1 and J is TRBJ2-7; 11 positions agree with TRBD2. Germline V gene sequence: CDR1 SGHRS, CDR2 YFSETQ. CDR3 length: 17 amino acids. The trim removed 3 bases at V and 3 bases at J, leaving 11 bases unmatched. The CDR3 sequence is CASSSGLAEPPFYEQYF. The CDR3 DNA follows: TGCGCCAGCAGCTCGGGACTAGCGGAGCCCCCGTTCTACGAGCAGTACTTC. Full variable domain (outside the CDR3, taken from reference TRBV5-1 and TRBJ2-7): KAGVTQTPRYLIKTRGQQVTLSCSPISGHRSVSWYQQTPGQGLQFLFEYFSETQRNKGNFPGRFSGRQFSNSRSEMNVSTLELGDSALYLCASSSGLAEPPFYEQYFGPGTRLTVT.

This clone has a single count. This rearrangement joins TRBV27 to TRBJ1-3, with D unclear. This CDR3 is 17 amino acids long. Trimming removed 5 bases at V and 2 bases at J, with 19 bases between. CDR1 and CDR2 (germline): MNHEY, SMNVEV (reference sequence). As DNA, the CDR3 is TGTGCCAGCAGTGAGTTACCGCCGGGAGGGACTGGAAACACCATATATTTT. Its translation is CASSELPPGGTGNTIYF.

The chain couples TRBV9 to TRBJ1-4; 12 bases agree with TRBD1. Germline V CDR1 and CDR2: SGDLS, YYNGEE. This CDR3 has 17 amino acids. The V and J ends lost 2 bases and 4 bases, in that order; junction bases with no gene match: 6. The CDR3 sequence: CASSVGQGASVNEKLFF. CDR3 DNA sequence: TGTGCCAGCAGCGTGGGACAGGGGGCTTCAGTTAATGAAAAACTGTTTTTT.

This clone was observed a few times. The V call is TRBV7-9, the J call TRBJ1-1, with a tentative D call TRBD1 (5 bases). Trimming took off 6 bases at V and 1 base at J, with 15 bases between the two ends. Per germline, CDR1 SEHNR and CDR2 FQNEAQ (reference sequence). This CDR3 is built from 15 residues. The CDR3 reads CASRDPGRGNTEAFF. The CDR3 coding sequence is TGTGCCAGCAGGGATCCGGGACGGGGGAACACTGAAGCTTTCTTT.

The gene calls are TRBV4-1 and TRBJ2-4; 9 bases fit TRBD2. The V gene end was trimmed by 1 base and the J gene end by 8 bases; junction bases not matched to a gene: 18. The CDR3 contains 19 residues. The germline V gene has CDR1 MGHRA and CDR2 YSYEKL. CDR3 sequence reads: CASSQVAVAGVRTLDIQYF. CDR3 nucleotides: TGCGCCAGCAGCCAAGTCGCGGTAGCGGGAGTCCGAACCCTAGACATTCAGTACTTC.

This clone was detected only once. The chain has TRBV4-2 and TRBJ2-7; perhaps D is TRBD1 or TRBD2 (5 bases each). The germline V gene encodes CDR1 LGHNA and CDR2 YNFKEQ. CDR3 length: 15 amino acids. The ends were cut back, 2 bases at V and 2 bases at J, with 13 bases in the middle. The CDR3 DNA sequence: TGTGCCAGCAGCCAACTGAGGGGAATAGCCTACGAGCAGTACTTC. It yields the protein CASSQLRGIAYEQYF.

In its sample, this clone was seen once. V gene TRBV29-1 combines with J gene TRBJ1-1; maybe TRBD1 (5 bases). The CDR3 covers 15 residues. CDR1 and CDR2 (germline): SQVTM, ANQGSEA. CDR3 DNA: TGCAGTAATGGGCAGGGCGCTAGACCGAACACTGAAGCTTTCTTT. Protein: CSNGQGARPNTEAFF.